Following are 26 T cell receptor beta chains from one sample sequenced in a study of Graves' ophthalmopathy and Graves' hyperthyroidism. RNA transcripts provided the template for amplifying TCR beta CDR3 regions. First-round RT-PCR with HTBI primers preceded a second-round multiplex PCR. Each CDR3 protein gets one entry after TCRdb re-called the multiplex PCR reads with MiXCR. This sample has 350,000 to 400,000 distinct CDR3 sequences, with about 16% found just once. Input material: peripheral blood. The receptor source for this set is a woman aged 18-30 years with stable Graves' hyperthyroidism.

This clonotype was counted ten times or more. The chain couples TRBV9 to TRBJ2-7; weak D call: TRBD1 (6 bases). This CDR3 is 15 amino acids long. V dropped 0 bases and J dropped 2 bases, with 12 bases sitting between them. Looked up from germline, CDR1 is SGDLS and CDR2 is YYNGEE. Here the CDR3 reads CASSVAGQLTYEQYF. DNA for the CDR3: TGTGCCAGCAGCGTAGCCGGACAGTTAACCTACGAGCAGTACTTC.

Many counts were recorded for this clonotype. This chain uses TRBV7-2 with TRBJ2-7, with D possibly matching TRBD2 (6 bases). This CDR3 is 13 amino acids long. Per the germline V gene, CDR1 is SGHTA and CDR2 is FQGNSA. Trimming left V 9 bases short and J 0 bases short, with 12 bases between. As DNA, the CDR3 is TGTGCCAGTTCCCGGGAGCACTCCTACGAGCAGTACTTC. This encodes CASSREHSYEQYF.

This CDR3 is CAISESDPYEQYF. The CDR3, as DNA: TGTGCCATCAGTGAGTCGGACCCCTACGAGCAGTACTTC. The chain has TRBV10-3 and TRBJ2-7; D call uncertain. The CDR3 has 13 residues. Germline V gene data show CDR1 as ENHRY and CDR2 as SYGVKD. V was clipped by 0 bases and J by 2 bases, with 5 bases between them.

This clonotype was counted at least ten times. The chain combines TRBV11-3 with TRBJ2-5; 8 positions match TRBD1. Germline trimming cut 5 bases from V and 2 bases from J; bases unmatched to any gene: 7. There are 15 residues in the CDR3. From germline, CDR1 is SGHNT and CDR2 YENEEA. Here the CDR3 DNA reads TGTGCCAGCAGCCCGTGGACAGGGCTTCAAGAGACCCAGTACTTC. Residues: CASSPWTGLQETQYF.

Concerning this clonotype: A read error may explain this, as a much larger clone is one base away. CDR3 region: CACSQRANTGELFF. CDR3 DNA sequence: TGTGCCTGCAGCCAAAGGGCGAACACCGGGGAGCTGTTTTTT. The gene calls are TRBV7-3 and TRBJ2-2; D is undetermined. Germline V gene sequence: CDR1 SGHTA, CDR2 FQGTGA. The CDR3 is 14 amino acids.

Remarks on this clonotype: This could be a read error, since a much larger clone is one nucleotide away. The CDR3 here is CSALDRGQGGYSF. CDR3 sequence (DNA): TGCAGTGCTTTAGACAGGGGGCAAGGGGGCTACAGCTTC. The V gene is TRBV20-1, the J gene TRBJ1-2, with TRBD1 identical over 10 bases. Germline CDR1 reads DFQATT; CDR2 reads SNEGSKA (reference sequence). This CDR3 spans 13 amino acids.

This clonotype was recorded a few times. The genes are TRBV9 and TRBJ2-7; 7 nucleotides agree with TRBD1. V lost 0 bases and J lost 2; bases outside the gene matches: 5. The CDR3 loop spans 15 amino acids. Looked up from germline, CDR1 is SGDLS and CDR2 is YYNGEE. CDR3 sequence reads: CASSVAGTETYEQYF. CDR3 DNA sequence: TGTGCCAGCAGCGTAGCCGGGACAGAGACCTACGAGCAGTACTTC. The variable domain in full, completed from reference TRBV9 and TRBJ2-7, reads DSGVTQTPKHLITATGQRVTLRCSPRSGDLSVYWYQQSLDQGLQFLIQYYNGEERAKGNILERFSAQQFPDLHSELNLSSLELGDSALYFCASSVAGTETYEQYFGPGTRLTVT.

This clonotype was observed many times. The chain uses TRBV12-3 or TRBV12-4 and TRBJ1-2; 7 nucleotides match TRBD1. The CDR3 length is 12 residues. Trimming took 6 bases from V and 6 from J; bases not matched to a gene: 4. The DNA of the CDR3 is TGTGCCAGCAGCCTCACAGGGGATGGCTACACCTTC. Protein sequence: CASSLTGDGYTF.

The sample holds many counts of this clonotype. The V call is TRBV19, the J call TRBJ2-5, with D perhaps matching TRBD2 (5 bases). V was clipped by 1 base and J by 2 bases, with 14 bases between them. This CDR3 spans 16 amino acids. Germline V gene sequence: CDR1 LNHDA, CDR2 SQIVND (reference sequence). The CDR3 reads CASSIGLPRDQETQYF. For the CDR3, the DNA is TGTGCCAGTAGTATAGGGCTCCCGAGGGATCAAGAGACCCAGTACTTC.

As concerns this clonotype: Compared with germline, one end of the junction differs, possibly owing to a read error. The chain couples TRBV5-4 to TRBJ2-7, with D perhaps TRBD2 (6 bases). The CDR3 consists of 14 residues. The germline CDR1 and CDR2 sequences are SGHNT and YYREEE (reference sequence). CDR3 loop: CASGLGGGAYEQYF. In nucleotides, the CDR3 is TGTGCCAGCGGCTTGGGAGGTGGGGCCTACGAGCAGTACTTC.

Many counts were recorded for this clonotype. The chain uses TRBV29-1 and TRBJ2-7; D is undetermined. Germline CDR1 is SQVTM and CDR2 is ANQGSEA. CDR3 length: 13 amino acids. V lost 0 bases to trimming and J lost 3 bases, with 9 bases between them. The CDR3 is CSVEEVGFYEQYF. The CDR3 coding sequence is TGCAGCGTTGAAGAGGTCGGGTTCTACGAGCAGTACTTC.

This clonotype was recorded only once. The chain couples TRBV19 to TRBJ2-5; D is unclear. The ends were cut back, 8 bases at V and 2 bases at J, with 12 bases in the middle. The length of the CDR3 is 13 residues. Looked up from germline, CDR1 is LNHDA and CDR2 is SQIVND (reference sequence). CDR3 in DNA: TGTGCCAGTGGTCAGTTTAGGCAAGAGACCCAGTACTTC. Translation gives CASGQFRQETQYF.

This clonotype was counted many times. The chain uses TRBV12-3 or TRBV12-4 and TRBJ2-5; possible D gene TRBD2, 5 bases. V was trimmed by 7 bases and J by 2 bases, leaving 20 bases between them. This CDR3 spans 16 amino acids. CDR3 nucleotide sequence: TGTGCCAGCATACCCCCCACGGCACGAGGGCAAGAGACCCAGTACTTC. Translation: CASIPPTARGQETQYF.

The sample holds many counts of this clonotype. The gene calls are TRBV6-2 or TRBV6-3 and TRBJ1-1, with no clear D. Trimming stripped 0 bases from V and 2 bases from J, with 10 bases between. This CDR3 comprises 15 residues. Germline CDR1 MNHEY, CDR2 SVGEGT. The DNA for the CDR3 is TGTGCCAGCAGTTACTCTGGGCTGATAAACACTGAAGCTTTCTTT. Its protein is CASSYSGLINTEAFF.

At least ten counts were recorded for this clonotype. The CDR3 loop is CASSFNRLGAGELFF. The CDR3 region has the DNA TGTGCCAGCAGCTTCAACAGGCTGGGCGCCGGGGAGCTGTTTTTT. The chain couples TRBV11-2 to TRBJ2-2; possible D gene TRBD1, 5 bases. Deletions cut 3 bases from V and 6 bases from J, with 14 bases between. The germline CDR1 and CDR2 sequences are SGHAT and FQNNGV. This CDR3 spans 15 amino acids. Using reference TRBV11-2 and TRBJ2-2 for the parts outside the CDR3, the full variable domain is EAGVAQSPRYKIIEKRQSVAFWCNPISGHATLYWYQQILGQGPKLLIQFQNNGVVDDSQLPKDRFSAERLKGVDSTLKIQPAKLEDSAVYLCASSFNRLGAGELFFGEGSRLTVL.

The chain joins TRBV19 to TRBJ1-4; maybe TRBD1 (5 bases). V lost 5 bases, J lost 0 bases, and 16 bases lay in between. The CDR3 totals 17 residues. Germline V gives CDR1 LNHDA, CDR2 SQIVND (reference sequence). The chain's CDR3 is CASSPGRTIATNEKLFF. The CDR3 DNA follows: TGTGCCAGTAGTCCGGGACGAACGATTGCAACTAATGAAAAACTGTTTTTT.

This clonotype was detected many times. J is TRBJ1-2 and V is TRBV24-1; the match to TRBD1 covers 7 bases. V lost 5 bases to trimming and J lost 4 bases; unmatched junction nucleotides: 9. CDR3 size: 15 residues. The germline gives CDR1 KGHDR, CDR2 SFDVKD. The CDR3 DNA sequence: TGTGCCACCAGTGTAGGGGACAGCGCCAGCTATGGCTACACCTTC. This translates into CATSVGDSASYGYTF.

This clonotype was seen at least ten times. This chain connects TRBV20-1 to TRBJ2-7, with D possibly TRBD2 on 5 matching bases. This CDR3 has 11 amino acids. CDR1 and CDR2 from the germline V gene are DFQATT and SNEGSKA (reference sequence). The V end lost 2 bases, the J end lost 6 bases, and 8 bases lay between the germline ends. CDR3 in amino acids: CSARTGSEQYF. In DNA, the CDR3 is TGCAGTGCTAGAACTGGGAGCGAGCAGTACTTC.

This clonotype was detected once. DNA of the CDR3: TGTGCCAGCAGCCCTGTAGCGGGAGTATCGGACGAGCAGTACTTC. Amino acids: CASSPVAGVSDEQYF. The chain joins TRBV7-2 to TRBJ2-7; 9 nucleotides align to TRBD2. Germline V gives CDR1 SGHTA, CDR2 FQGNSA. The length of the CDR3 is 15 residues. The junction had 10 bases not matched to a gene; V was cut back by 5 bases and J by 5 bases.

This clonotype was seen many times. The genes are TRBV7-9 and TRBJ2-2; possible D gene TRBD1, 5 bases. The germline CDR1 and CDR2 sequences are SEHNR and FQNEAQ (reference sequence). V gave up 2 bases and J gave up 0 bases, with 7 bases separating them. The CDR3 contains 15 residues. The CDR3 nucleotides read TGTGCCAGCAGCTTAACGACAGCGAACACCGGGGAGCTGTTTTTT. The encoded protein is CASSLTTANTGELFF.

This clonotype was counted many times. CDR3 in amino acids: CASRMDGNYGYTF. DNA of the CDR3: TGTGCCAGCAGGATGGACGGAAACTATGGCTACACCTTC. The chain recombines TRBV6-5 with TRBJ1-2, with D hard to call. Trimming shortened V by 6 bases and J by 2 bases, and 10 bases separated the two germline ends. The CDR3 runs 13 residues. Germline CDR1 and CDR2: MNHEY and SVGAGI.

This clonotype occurred many times. The J gene is TRBJ1-1, the V gene TRBV2, with D tentatively TRBD1 (5 bases). Germline CDR1 reads SNHLY; CDR2 reads FYNNEI. The CDR3 sequence is 19 residues long. Between the trimmed V and J ends, which lost 7 bases and 3 bases, there was a span of 30 bases. CDR3 in amino acids: CASKVRDPFSYERDTEAFF. Here the CDR3 DNA reads TGTGCCAGCAAGGTCAGGGATCCTTTCTCCTACGAACGCGACACTGAAGCTTTCTTT.

This clonotype appeared a few times. One base away lies a much larger clone, so this may be a sequencing read error. The rearrangement joins TRBV6-2 or TRBV6-3 to TRBJ2-5, with TRBD2 matching over 8 bases. The CDR3 loop spans 13 amino acids. In germline, CDR1 is MNHEY, CDR2 SVGEGT. The CDR3 coding sequence is TGTGCCAGCACCGGGGGGGCGTTTGAGACCAAGTACTTC. It encodes CASTGGAFETKYF.

The gene calls are TRBV6-2 or TRBV6-3 and TRBJ2-5, with D perhaps matching TRBD2 (5 bases). Germline-derived CDR1 and CDR2 are MNHEY and SVGEGT. Trimming removed 5 bases at V and 3 bases at J, with 10 bases between. This CDR3 region has 13 residues. CDR3 loop: CASSRPGEETQYF. The CDR3 DNA follows: TGTGCCAGCAGTCGCCCCGGGGAAGAGACCCAGTACTTC.

This clonotype was observed at least ten times. The rearrangement links TRBV27 to TRBJ1-5; D unclear. Trimming stripped 5 bases from V and 4 bases from J, with 21 bases between. CDR1 and CDR2 from the germline V gene are MNHEY and SMNVEV (reference sequence). The CDR3 sequence is 17 residues long. CDR3 region: CASSTRLLGRPNQPQHF. CDR3 sequence (DNA): TGTGCCAGCAGTACCCGCCTCCTGGGCAGGCCGAATCAGCCCCAGCATTTT.

At least ten counts were recorded for this clonotype. This sequence joins TRBV12-3 or TRBV12-4 and TRBJ2-2; the match to TRBD1 covers 9 bases. V lost 6 bases to trimming and J lost 5 bases; unmatched junction nucleotides: 4. This CDR3 spans 14 amino acids. CDR3 residues: CASRTGTGTGELFF. As DNA, the CDR3 is TGTGCCAGCAGAACCGGGACAGGGACCGGGGAGCTGTTTTTT.